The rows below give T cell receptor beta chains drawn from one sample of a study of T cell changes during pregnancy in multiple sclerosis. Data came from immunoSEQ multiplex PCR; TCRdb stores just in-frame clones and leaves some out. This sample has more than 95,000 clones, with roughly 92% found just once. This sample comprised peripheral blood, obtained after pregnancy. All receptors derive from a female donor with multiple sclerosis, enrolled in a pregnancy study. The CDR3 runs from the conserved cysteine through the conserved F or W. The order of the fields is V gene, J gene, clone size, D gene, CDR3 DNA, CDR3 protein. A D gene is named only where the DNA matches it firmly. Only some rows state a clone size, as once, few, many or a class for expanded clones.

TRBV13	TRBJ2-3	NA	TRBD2	TGTGCCAGCAGCTCACGGGAGGAGAATGGAGATACGCAGTATTTT	CASSSREENGDTQYF
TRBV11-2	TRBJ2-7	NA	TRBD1	TGTGCCAGCAGCCTCCGGACAGGCTACGAGCAGTACTTC	CASSLRTGYEQYF
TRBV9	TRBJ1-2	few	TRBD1	TGTGCCAGCAGCCGCGATGGACAGGTGGCGAGCTATGGCTACACCTTC	CASSRDGQVASYGYTF
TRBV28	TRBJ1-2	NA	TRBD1	TGTGCCAGCAGTCTCCCGTTAAACAGGGGAAATGGCTACACCTTC	CASSLPLNRGNGYTF
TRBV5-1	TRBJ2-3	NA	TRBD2	TGCGCCAGCAGCTTGGGCGGGAGGGCCCTTGGAGATACGCAGTATTTT	CASSLGGRALGDTQYF
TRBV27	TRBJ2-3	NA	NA	TGTGCCAGCAGTGGTACGGGAGTGATAGATACGCAGTATTTT	CASSGTGVIDTQYF
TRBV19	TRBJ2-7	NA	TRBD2	TGTGCCAGTAGTATAGCGGGAGGGCCTTGGGAGCAGTACTTC	CASSIAGGPWEQYF
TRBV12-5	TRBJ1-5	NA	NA	TGTGCTAGTGGTGGGGGCATTTCCAATCAGCCCCAGCATTTT	CASGGGISNQPQHF
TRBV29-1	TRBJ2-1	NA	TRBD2	TGCAGCGCCTCTCTTAGCGGGAGGACCTCCCCCTACAATGAGCAGTTCTTC	CSASLSGRTSPYNEQFF
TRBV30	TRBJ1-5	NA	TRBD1	TGTGCCTGGAGTCGCACCGGACAGGGGGTTTGGGGGCAGCCCCAGCATTTT	CAWSRTGQGVWGQPQHF
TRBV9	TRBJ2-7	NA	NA	TGTGCCAGCAGCGGGCCAGAGGGCTACGAGCAGTACTTC	CASSGPEGYEQYF
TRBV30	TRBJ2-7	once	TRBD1	TGCGCAACCGGGACAGGGTCCTACGAGCAGTACTTC	CATGTGSYEQYF
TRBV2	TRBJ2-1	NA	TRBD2	TGTGCCAGCATATCGGGACTAGCGGGTGGGTTTGGTGAGCAGTTCTTC	CASISGLAGGFGEQFF
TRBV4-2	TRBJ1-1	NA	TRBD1	TGTGCCAGCAGCCATCCCGGGACAGGGGTTGACACTGAAGCTTTCTTT	CASSHPGTGVDTEAFF
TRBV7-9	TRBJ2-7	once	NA	TGTGCCAGCAGTCAACAGGTGGGCCGGAACTACGAGCAGTACTTC	CASSQQVGRNYEQYF
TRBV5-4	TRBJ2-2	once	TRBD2	TGTGCCAGCAGACTAGCGGGAGGACGGACCGGGGAGCTGTTTTTT	CASRLAGGRTGELFF
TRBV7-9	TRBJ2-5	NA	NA	TGTGCCAGCAGAAGTATAGAAGAGACCCAGTACTTC	CASRSIEETQYF
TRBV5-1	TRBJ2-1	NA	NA	TGCGCCAGCAGCGCCAAGACTGTTGAATATGACTCCTACAATGAGCAGTTCTTC	CASSAKTVEYDSYNEQFF
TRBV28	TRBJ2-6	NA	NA	TGTGCCAGCCACTCAGGGAGGCTCTCCCTCTCTGGGGCCAACGTCCTGACTTTC	CASHSGRLSLSGANVLTF
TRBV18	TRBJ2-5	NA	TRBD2	TGTGCCAGCCAAGCGGGGCTAGCAGAAGAGACCCAGTACTTC	CASQAGLAEETQYF
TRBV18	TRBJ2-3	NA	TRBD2	TGTGCCAGCTCACCCCCGCTAAAGCGGGAGATGCAGTATTTT	CASSPPLKREMQYF
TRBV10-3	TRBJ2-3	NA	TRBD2	TGTGCCTCTAGCGGGAGGGATACAGATACGCAGTATTTT	CASSGRDTDTQYF
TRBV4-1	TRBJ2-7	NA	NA	TGCGCCAGCAGCCAAACCAAATGGCCGGGGGAACAGCGATACGAGCAGTACTTC	CASSQTKWPGEQRYEQYF
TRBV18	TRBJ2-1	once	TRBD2	TGTGCCAGCTCCCCCGGCGGGAGATCCTACAATGAGCAGTTCTTC	CASSPGGRSYNEQFF
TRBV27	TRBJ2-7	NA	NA	TGTGCCAGCAGTTTGACAGTAGAGTACGAGCAGTACTTC	CASSLTVEYEQYF
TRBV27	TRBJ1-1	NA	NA	TGTGCCAGCGGACTCGGTCTGAACACTGAAGCTTTCTTT	CASGLGLNTEAFF
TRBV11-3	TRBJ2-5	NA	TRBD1	TGTGCCAGCAGCCCGAGGGGGCAGGAGACCCAGTACTTC	CASSPRGQETQYF
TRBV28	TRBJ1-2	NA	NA	TGTGCCAGCAGTTTCACACAGCTCCTCTATGGCTACACCTTC	CASSFTQLLYGYTF
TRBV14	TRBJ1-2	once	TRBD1	TGTGCCAGCAGCCAAGGGGACAGGGCGATCTATGGCTACACCTTC	CASSQGDRAIYGYTF
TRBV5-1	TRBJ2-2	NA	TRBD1	TGCGCCAGCAGCCTCGGGACAGGGGTCACCGGGGAGCTGTTTTTT	CASSLGTGVTGELFF
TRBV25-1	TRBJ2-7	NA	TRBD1	TGTGCCAGCAGTCCCCTTTCGCCGGGACAGGGATCCTACGAGCAGTACTTC	CASSPLSPGQGSYEQYF